This note documents a single TCR beta chain sequence. This record comes from a study of cytomegalovirus exposure and HLA in healthy donors. 60 Vbeta and 13 Jbeta primers were used in PCR. Sequenced by immunoSEQ multiplex PCR; TCRdb stores in-frame clones only, minus some. The table lists 66,000 or so clones, roughly 90% of them singletons. The V segment lost 4 bases and the J segment 0 bases; nucleotides outside the gene matches: 9. The CDR3 runs 17 residues. Germline CDR1 MNHEY, CDR2 SMNVEV (reference sequence). Sequenced input: PBMCs. V usage is TRBV27 and J usage is TRBJ1-1, with TRBD1 identical over 9 bases. This sequence was found in a man aged 25 to 40 in good health and CMV-seropositive. This chain's CDR3 is CASSSLPGQGVNTEAFF. CDR3 DNA sequence: TGTGCCAGCAGTTCGCTGCCGGGACAGGGTGTGAACACTGAAGCTTTCTTT.